The 18 T cell receptor beta chains in this list originate from one sample, sequenced in a study of CD4 T cells in relation to SARS-CoV-2 and coronaviruses. Unexposed donor CD4+ T cells date from 2011-2018, before the COVID-19 pandemic. Method: immunoSEQ multiplex PCR; TCRdb's copy keeps in-frame clones and lacks some. Among nearly 70,000 clones listed, approximately 93% were seen once. The source material was naive CD4+ T cells from PBMCs. The subset is: naive CD4+ T cells isolated by negative enrichment. Every receptor here comes from a human donor in good health.

This chain links TRBV4-3 with TRBJ1-6; D call uncertain. This CDR3 comprises 17 residues. The V gene lost 1 base and the J gene lost 0 bases, with 10 bases spanning the gap. The germline V gene has CDR1 LGHNA and CDR2 YSLEER. DNA for the CDR3: TGCGCCAGCAGCCAAGCGGCGGGAAGCTCCTATAATTCACCCCTCCACTTT. It is translated as CASSQAAGSSYNSPLHF.

This clone was seen once. The chain links TRBV5-1 to TRBJ2-2; a weak D match, TRBD1 (5 bases). The V end lost 0 bases, the J end lost 1 base, and 10 bases lay between the germline ends. From germline, CDR1 is SGHRS and CDR2 YFSETQ. CDR3 length: 16 residues. The DNA for the CDR3 is TGCGCCAGCAGCTTGGAAGGAAGGGGGAACACCGGGGAGCTGTTTTTT. The encoded protein is CASSLEGRGNTGELFF. The full variable domain, with the rest looked up from reference TRBV5-1 and TRBJ2-2, is KAGVTQTPRYLIKTRGQQVTLSCSPISGHRSVSWYQQTPGQGLQFLFEYFSETQRNKGNFPGRFSGRQFSNSRSEMNVSTLELGDSALYLCASSLEGRGNTGELFFGEGSRLTVL.

The genes are TRBV12-3 or TRBV12-4 and TRBJ1-2; D uncertain. V was trimmed by 3 bases and J by 0 bases, leaving 5 bases between them. The CDR3 is made up of 13 amino acids. The CDR3 DNA follows: TGTGCCAGCAGTTTTCATCCTAACTATGGCTACACCTTC. This gives the protein CASSFHPNYGYTF.

This clone showed up just once. CDR3 protein: CASSEGLNTGELFF. The DNA of the CDR3 is TGTGCCAGTAGTGAGGGGCTGAACACCGGGGAGCTGTTTTTT. The rearrangement uses TRBV19 and TRBJ2-2; either TRBD1 or TRBD2 may supply D (5 bases each). Trimming left V 5 bases short and J 1 base short, with 8 bases between. Germline-derived CDR1 and CDR2 are LNHDA and SQIVND (reference sequence). The CDR3 is made up of 14 amino acids.

The rearrangement links TRBV5-1 to TRBJ2-7, with D perhaps TRBD2 (5 bases). There are 15 residues in the CDR3. V lost 1 base and J 0 bases, leaving 11 bases between the germline ends. Germline CDR1 SGHRS, CDR2 YFSETQ. CDR3 sequence (DNA): TGCGCCAGCAGCTTGATAGCGCCGAGCTCCTACGAGCAGTACTTC. Translation: CASSLIAPSSYEQYF.

This clone was detected once. The CDR3 sequence: CASSLGGAYYGYTF. The CDR3 nucleotides read TGTGCCAGCAGTTTGGGGGGGGCGTACTATGGCTACACCTTC. The chain couples TRBV6-2 or TRBV6-3 to TRBJ1-2; tentatively, D is TRBD1 (6 bases). Trimming removed 4 bases from V and 3 bases from J, with 12 bases in between. This CDR3 region has 14 residues. Germline CDR1 reads MNHEY; CDR2 reads SVGEGT.

V gene TRBV18 combines with J gene TRBJ1-2, with D unclear. Trimming took off 3 bases at V and 6 bases at J, with 11 bases between the two ends. The CDR3 runs to 13 residues. Germline lookup yields CDR1 KGHSH and CDR2 LQKENI. The CDR3, as DNA: TGTGCCAGCTCACCTCGGCCTGGCGATGGCTACACCTTC. Its protein product is CASSPRPGDGYTF.

The gene calls are TRBV12-3 or TRBV12-4 and TRBJ1-1; D gene uncertain. The CDR3 spans 13 residues. Trimming took off 4 bases at V and 8 bases at J, with 14 bases between the two ends. CDR3 bases: TGTGCCAGCAGTTCGCAACTGGGAAGAGAAGCTTTCTTT. Translation gives CASSSQLGREAFF.

This clone was counted only a few times. At one boundary the junction diverges from the germline segment, which might be a read error. The rearrangement uses TRBV7-9 and TRBJ1-2; TRBD1 agrees at 7 bases. The CDR3 is made up of 18 amino acids. From germline, CDR1 is SEHNR and CDR2 FQNEAQ (reference sequence). CDR3 residues: CPTETAVRGEGGYYGYTF. In DNA form, the CDR3 reads TGCCCTACCGAAACCGCAGTCAGGGGGGAGGGAGGATACTATGGCTACACCTTC.

The chain couples TRBV7-3 to TRBJ2-2; the match to TRBD2 covers 8 bases. The trim removed 5 bases at V and 6 bases at J, leaving 8 bases unmatched. The germline V gene encodes CDR1 SGHTA and CDR2 FQGTGA. The CDR3 covers 15 residues. The CDR3, as DNA: TGTGCCAGCAGCCCGGGAGGGGGTTGGTCCGGGGAGCTGTTTTTT. Encoded protein: CASSPGGGWSGELFF.

The chain has TRBV19 and TRBJ2-7, with 7 bases fitting TRBD1. The CDR3 is made up of 12 amino acids. Germline-derived CDR1 and CDR2 are LNHDA and SQIVND (reference sequence). After removal of 9 bases from V and 2 bases from J, the junction contained 4 bases not matched to a gene. CDR3 DNA sequence: TGTGCCAGAGAGACAGGGACCTACGAGCAGTACTTC. Amino acid sequence: CARETGTYEQYF.

CDR3 residues: CASSGDRGRTTDNSPLHF. Here the CDR3 DNA reads TGTGCCAGCAGTGGAGACAGGGGGCGTACAACAGATAATTCACCCCTCCACTTT. This chain joins TRBV6-1 and TRBJ1-6, with TRBD1 matching 10 bases. Unmatched junction bases numbered 11, after V lost 4 bases and J lost 5 bases. The CDR3 runs 18 residues. Per the germline V gene, CDR1 is MNHNS and CDR2 is SASEGT.

V and J are TRBV5-1 and TRBJ1-6; 8 bases fit TRBD1. CDR3 length: 15 residues. V shed 1 base, J shed 10 bases, and the junction held 7 bases outside the gene matches. Germline CDR1 is SGHRS and CDR2 is YFSETQ. CDR3 nucleotides: TGCGCCAGCAGCTTGTTTACACAGGGGGGCTCACCCCTCCACTTT. Translation gives CASSLFTQGGSPLHF.

The rearrangement joins TRBV19 to TRBJ1-4; no firm D call. The V end was cut by 5 bases, the J end by 2 bases, with 6 bases between. The CDR3 length is 13 residues. Germline assignment: CDR1 LNHDA and CDR2 SQIVND (reference sequence). The CDR3 sequence is CASSPRTNEKLFF. The CDR3, as DNA: TGTGCCAGTAGTCCGCGGACTAATGAAAAACTGTTTTTT.

The chain's CDR3 is CASSPTSGSTDTQYF. DNA of the CDR3: TGTGCCAGCTCACCGACTAGCGGGAGTACAGATACGCAGTATTTT. The chain recombines TRBV18 with TRBJ2-3; TRBD2 aligns across 12 bases. There are 15 residues in the CDR3. V was pared by 3 bases and J by 3 bases, with 1 base of the junction left unmatched. The germline V gene has CDR1 KGHSH and CDR2 LQKENI.

The V and J genes are TRBV28 and TRBJ2-1; 9 bases line up with TRBD1. Germline-derived CDR1 and CDR2 are MDHEN and SYDVKM. The CDR3 length is 16 residues. J was trimmed by 8 bases and V by 7 bases; bases with no gene match: 15. The chain's CDR3 is CASTPRRGQGPDEQFF. As DNA, the CDR3 is TGTGCCAGCACTCCTCGGAGGGGACAGGGTCCAGATGAGCAGTTCTTC.

The table lists this clone with a few counts. This chain uses TRBV3-1 (or the pseudogene TRBV3-2) with TRBJ2-1; 8 bases align to TRBD2. CDR1 is LGHDT and CDR2 is YNNKEL in the germline V gene (reference sequence). The CDR3 is 16 amino acids. The V segment lost 4 bases and the J segment 5 bases; nucleotides outside the gene matches: 10. The chain's CDR3 is CASSPVGAGGNNEQFF. In nucleotides, the CDR3 is TGTGCCAGCAGCCCGGTGGGCGCGGGAGGAAACAATGAGCAGTTCTTC.

This clone has more than one count but fewer than ten. The chain carries TRBV7-9 and TRBJ2-2; unclear D gene. CDR1 SEHNR and CDR2 FQNEAQ come from the germline V gene (reference sequence). V was trimmed by 11 bases and J by 7 bases, leaving 8 bases between them. The CDR3 has 10 residues. CDR3 DNA sequence: TGTGCCCCGGAGAGCGGGGAGCTGTTTTTT. It is translated as CAPESGELFF.